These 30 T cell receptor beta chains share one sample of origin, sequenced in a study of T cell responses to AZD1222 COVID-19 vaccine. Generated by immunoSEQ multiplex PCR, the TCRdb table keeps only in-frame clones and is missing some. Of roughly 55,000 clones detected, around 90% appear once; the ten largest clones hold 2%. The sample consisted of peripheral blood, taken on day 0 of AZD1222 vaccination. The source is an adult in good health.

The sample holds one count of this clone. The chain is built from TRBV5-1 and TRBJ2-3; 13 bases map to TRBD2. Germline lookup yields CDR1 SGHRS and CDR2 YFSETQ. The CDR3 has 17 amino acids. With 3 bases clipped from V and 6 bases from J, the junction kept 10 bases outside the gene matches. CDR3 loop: CASSSRTSGSGADTQYF. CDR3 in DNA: TGCGCCAGCAGCTCAAGGACTAGCGGGAGTGGGGCGGATACGCAGTATTTT.

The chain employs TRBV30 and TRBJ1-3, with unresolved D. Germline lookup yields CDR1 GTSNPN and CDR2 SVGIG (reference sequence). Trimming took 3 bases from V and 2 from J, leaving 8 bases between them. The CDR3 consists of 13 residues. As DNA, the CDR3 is TGTGCCTGGAGATCCGGGGCTGGAAACACCATATATTTT. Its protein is CAWRSGAGNTIYF.

DNA of the CDR3: TGTGCCAGTATTTCGGGAATGTCGGGCGATGAGCAGTTCTTC. Translating it yields CASISGMSGDEQFF. The chain carries TRBV19 and TRBJ2-1, with TRBD2 as a possible D gene (5 bases). V lost 7 bases to trimming and J lost 8 bases, with 18 bases between them. The CDR3 sequence is 14 residues long. Germline loops: CDR1 LNHDA, CDR2 SQIVND (reference sequence).

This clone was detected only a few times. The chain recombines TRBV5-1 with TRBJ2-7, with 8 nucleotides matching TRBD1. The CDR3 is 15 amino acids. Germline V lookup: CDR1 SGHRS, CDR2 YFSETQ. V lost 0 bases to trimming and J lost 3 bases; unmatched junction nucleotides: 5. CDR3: CASSLGTGSVYEQYF. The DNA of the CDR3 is TGCGCCAGCAGCTTGGGGACAGGGTCGGTCTACGAGCAGTACTTC.

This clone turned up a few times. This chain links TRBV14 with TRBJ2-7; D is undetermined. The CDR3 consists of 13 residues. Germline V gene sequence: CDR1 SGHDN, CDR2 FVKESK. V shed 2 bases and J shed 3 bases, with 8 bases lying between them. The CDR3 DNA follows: TGTGCCAGCAGCCAATGGTCAGGCTACGAGCAGTACTTC. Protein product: CASSQWSGYEQYF.

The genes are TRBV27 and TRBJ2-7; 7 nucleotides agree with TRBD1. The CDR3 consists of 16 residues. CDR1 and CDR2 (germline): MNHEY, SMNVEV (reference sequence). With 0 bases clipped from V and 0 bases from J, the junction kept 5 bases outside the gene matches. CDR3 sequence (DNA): TGTGCCAGCAGTTTATCGTCTGGGGACAGCTCCTACGAGCAGTACTTC. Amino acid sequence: CASSLSSGDSSYEQYF.

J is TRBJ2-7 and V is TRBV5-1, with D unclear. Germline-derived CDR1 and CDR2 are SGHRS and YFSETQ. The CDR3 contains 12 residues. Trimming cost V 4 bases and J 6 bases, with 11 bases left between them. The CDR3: CASSHGVGEQYF. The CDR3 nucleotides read TGCGCCAGCAGCCACGGAGTTGGCGAGCAGTACTTC.

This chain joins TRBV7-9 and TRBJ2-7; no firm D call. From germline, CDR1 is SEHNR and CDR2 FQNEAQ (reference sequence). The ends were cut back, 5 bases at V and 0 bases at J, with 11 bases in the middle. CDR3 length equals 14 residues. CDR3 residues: CASSRTPGSYEQYF. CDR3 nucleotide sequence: TGTGCCAGCAGCCGAACGCCGGGCTCCTACGAGCAGTACTTC.

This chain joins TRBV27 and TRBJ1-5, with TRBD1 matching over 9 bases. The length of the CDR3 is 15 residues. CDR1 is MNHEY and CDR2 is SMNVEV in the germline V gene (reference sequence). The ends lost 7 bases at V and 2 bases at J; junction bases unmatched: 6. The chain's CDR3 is CASKPGQGGNQPQHF. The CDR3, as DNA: TGTGCCAGCAAACCGGGACAGGGCGGCAATCAGCCCCAGCATTTT.

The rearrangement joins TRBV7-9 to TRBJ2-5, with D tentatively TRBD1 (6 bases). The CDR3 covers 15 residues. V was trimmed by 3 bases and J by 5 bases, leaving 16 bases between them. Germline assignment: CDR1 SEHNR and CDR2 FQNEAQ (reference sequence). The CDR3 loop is CASSFSGRGRETQYF. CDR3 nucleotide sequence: TGTGCCAGCAGCTTCTCGGGCAGGGGCAGGGAGACCCAGTACTTC.

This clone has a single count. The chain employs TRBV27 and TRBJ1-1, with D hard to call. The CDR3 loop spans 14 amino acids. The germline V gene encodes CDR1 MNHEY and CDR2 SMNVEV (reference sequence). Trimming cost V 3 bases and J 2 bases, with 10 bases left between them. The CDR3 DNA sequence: TGTGCCAGCAGTTTCTCGTGGGGAAACACTGAAGCTTTCTTT. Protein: CASSFSWGNTEAFF.

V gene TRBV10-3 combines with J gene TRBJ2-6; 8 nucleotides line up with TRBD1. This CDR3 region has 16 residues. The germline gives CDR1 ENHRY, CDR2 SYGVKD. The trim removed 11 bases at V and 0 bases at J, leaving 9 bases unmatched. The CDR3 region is CAARDRSHSGANVLTF. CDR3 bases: TGTGCCGCGAGGGACAGGTCCCACTCTGGGGCCAACGTCCTGACTTTC.

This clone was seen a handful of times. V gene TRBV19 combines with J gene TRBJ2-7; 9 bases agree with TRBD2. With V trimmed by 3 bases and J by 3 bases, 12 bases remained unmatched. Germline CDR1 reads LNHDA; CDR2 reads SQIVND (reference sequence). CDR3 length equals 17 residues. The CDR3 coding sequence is TGTGCCAGTAGTATGGAGGCTAGCGGGACCCTAATCTACGAGCAGTACTTC. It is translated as CASSMEASGTLIYEQYF.

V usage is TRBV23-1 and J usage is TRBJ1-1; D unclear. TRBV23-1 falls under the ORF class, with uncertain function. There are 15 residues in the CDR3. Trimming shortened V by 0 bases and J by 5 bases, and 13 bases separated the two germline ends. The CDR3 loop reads CASSQSSGGLTEAFF. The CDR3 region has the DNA TGCGCCAGCAGTCAATCTTCTGGAGGGCTAACTGAAGCTTTCTTT.

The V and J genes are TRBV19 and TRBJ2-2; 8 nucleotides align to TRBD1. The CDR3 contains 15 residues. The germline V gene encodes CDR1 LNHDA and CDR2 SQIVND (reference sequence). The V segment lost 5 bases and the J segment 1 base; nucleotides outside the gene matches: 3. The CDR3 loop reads CASSPGTGNTGELFF. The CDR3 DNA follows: TGTGCCAGTAGTCCCGGGACAGGGAACACCGGGGAGCTGTTTTTT.

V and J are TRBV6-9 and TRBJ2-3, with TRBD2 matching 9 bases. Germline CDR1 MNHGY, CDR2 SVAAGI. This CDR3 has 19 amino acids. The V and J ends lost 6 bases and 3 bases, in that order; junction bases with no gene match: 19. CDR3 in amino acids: CASSREREEWAQGTDTQYF. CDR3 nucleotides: TGTGCCAGCAGCCGGGAGCGGGAGGAATGGGCACAAGGGACAGATACGCAGTATTTT.

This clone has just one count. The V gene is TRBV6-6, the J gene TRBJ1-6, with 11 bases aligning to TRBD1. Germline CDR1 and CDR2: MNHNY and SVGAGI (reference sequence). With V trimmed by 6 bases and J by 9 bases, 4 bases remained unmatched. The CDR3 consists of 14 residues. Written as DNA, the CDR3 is TGTGCCAGCAGCCCCGGGACAGGGGGTTCACCCCTCCACTTT. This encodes CASSPGTGGSPLHF.

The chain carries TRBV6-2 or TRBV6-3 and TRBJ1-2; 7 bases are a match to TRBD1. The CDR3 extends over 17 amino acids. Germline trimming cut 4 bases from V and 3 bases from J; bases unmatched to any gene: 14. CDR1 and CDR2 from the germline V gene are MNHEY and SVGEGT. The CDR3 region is CASSSSRPGQRHYGYTF. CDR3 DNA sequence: TGTGCCAGCAGTTCTAGCCGCCCGGGACAGAGACACTATGGCTACACCTTC.

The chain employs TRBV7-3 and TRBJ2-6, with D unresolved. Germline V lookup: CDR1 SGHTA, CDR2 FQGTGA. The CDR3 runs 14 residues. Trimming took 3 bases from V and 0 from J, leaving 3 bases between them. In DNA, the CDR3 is TGTGCCAGCAGCTTCAGCTCTGGGGCCAACGTCCTGACTTTC. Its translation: CASSFSSGANVLTF.

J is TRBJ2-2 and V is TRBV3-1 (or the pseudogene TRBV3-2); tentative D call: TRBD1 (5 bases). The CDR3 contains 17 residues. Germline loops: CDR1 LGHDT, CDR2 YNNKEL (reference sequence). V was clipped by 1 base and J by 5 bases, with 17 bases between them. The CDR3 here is CASSQGPSRVLTGELFF. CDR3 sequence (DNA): TGTGCCAGCAGCCAAGGACCCTCCAGGGTACTAACCGGGGAGCTGTTTTTT.

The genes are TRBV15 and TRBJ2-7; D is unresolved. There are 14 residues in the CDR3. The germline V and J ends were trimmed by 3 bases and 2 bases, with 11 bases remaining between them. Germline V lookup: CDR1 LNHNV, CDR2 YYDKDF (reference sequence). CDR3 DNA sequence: TGTGCCACCAGCAGCCTAGATACACCCTACGAGCAGTACTTC. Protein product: CATSSLDTPYEQYF.

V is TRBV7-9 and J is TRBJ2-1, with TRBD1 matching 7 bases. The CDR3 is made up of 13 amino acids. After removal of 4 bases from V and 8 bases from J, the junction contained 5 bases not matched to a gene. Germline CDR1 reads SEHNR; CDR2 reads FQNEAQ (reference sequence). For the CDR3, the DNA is TGTGCCAGCAGCTACAGGGGTGTATATGAGCAGTTCTTC. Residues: CASSYRGVYEQFF.

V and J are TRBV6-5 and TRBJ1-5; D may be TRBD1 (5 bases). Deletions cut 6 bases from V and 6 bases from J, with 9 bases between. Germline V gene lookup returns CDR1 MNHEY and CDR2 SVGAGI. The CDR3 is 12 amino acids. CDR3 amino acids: CASRTELQPQHF. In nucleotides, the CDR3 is TGTGCCAGCAGGACAGAACTTCAGCCCCAGCATTTT.

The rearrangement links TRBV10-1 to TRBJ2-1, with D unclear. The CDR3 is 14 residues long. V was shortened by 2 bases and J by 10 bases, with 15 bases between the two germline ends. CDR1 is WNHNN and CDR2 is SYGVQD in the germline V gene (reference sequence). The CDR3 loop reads CASSESGPPREQFF. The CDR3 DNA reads TGCGCCAGCAGTGAGAGTGGCCCCCCACGGGAGCAGTTCTTC.

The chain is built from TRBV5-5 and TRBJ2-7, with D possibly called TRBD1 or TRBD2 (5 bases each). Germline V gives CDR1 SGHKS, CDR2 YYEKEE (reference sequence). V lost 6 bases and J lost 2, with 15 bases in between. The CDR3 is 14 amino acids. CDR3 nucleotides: TGTGCCAGCATCCAGGCTTCGGGGCCCTACGAGCAGTACTTC. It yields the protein CASIQASGPYEQYF.

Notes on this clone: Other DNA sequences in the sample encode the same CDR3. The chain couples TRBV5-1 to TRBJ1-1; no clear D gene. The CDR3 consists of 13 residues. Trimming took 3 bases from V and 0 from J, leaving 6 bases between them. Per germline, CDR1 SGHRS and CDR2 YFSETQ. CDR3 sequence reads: CASSSGLNTEAFF. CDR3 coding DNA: TGCGCCAGCAGCTCTGGGCTGAACACTGAAGCTTTCTTT.

The CDR3 spells CASRGVNRGSYEQYF. CDR3 coding DNA: TGTGCCAGCAGGGGGGTTAACAGGGGCTCCTACGAGCAGTACTTC. V usage is TRBV27 and J usage is TRBJ2-7, with 7 positions matching TRBD1. The V and J ends lost 6 bases and 0 bases, in that order; junction bases with no gene match: 8. The CDR3 has 15 residues. CDR1 is MNHEY and CDR2 is SMNVEV in the germline V gene (reference sequence).

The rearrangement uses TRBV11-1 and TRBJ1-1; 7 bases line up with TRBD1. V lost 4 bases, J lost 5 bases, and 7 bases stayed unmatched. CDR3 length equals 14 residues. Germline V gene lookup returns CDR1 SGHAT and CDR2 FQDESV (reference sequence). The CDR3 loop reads CASSWSRGETEAFF. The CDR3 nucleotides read TGTGCCAGCAGCTGGAGCAGGGGGGAGACTGAAGCTTTCTTT.

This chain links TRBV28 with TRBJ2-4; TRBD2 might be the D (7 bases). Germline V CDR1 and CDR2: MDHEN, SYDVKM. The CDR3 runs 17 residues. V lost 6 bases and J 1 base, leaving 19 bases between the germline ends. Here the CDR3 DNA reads TGTGCCAGCAGCCAAAGGGGGGCGGGAGAGGCCAAAAACATTCAGTACTTC. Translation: CASSQRGAGEAKNIQYF.

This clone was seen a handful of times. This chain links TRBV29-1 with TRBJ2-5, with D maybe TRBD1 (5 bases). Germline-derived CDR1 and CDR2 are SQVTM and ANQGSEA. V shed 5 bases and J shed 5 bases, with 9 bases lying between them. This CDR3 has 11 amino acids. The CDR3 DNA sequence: TGCAGCGTTCAAAGGGGTGAGACCCAGTACTTC. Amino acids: CSVQRGETQYF.